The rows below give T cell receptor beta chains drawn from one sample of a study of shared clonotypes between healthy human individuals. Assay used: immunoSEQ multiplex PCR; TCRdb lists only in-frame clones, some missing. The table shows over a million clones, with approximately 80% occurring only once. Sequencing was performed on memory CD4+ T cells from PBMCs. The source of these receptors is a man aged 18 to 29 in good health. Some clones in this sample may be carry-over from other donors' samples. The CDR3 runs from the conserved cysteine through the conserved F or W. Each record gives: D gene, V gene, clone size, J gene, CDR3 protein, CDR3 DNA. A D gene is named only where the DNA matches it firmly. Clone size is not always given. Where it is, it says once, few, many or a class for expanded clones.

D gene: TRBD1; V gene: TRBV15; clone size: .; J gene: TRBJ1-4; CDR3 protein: CATSPGQERNEKLFF; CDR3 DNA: TGTGCCACCAGCCCAGGACAGGAGAGGAATGAAAAACTGTTTTTT
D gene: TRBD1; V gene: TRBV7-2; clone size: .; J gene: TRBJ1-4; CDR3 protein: CASSLDGTGFEKLFF; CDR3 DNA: TGTGCCAGCAGCTTAGACGGGACAGGTTTTGAAAAACTGTTTTTT
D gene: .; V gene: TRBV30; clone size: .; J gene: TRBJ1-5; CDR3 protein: CAWSNKPERRDYQSQPQHF; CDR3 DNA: TGTGCCTGGAGTAACAAACCTGAGCGCCGGGACTACCAAAGTCAGCCCCAGCATTTT
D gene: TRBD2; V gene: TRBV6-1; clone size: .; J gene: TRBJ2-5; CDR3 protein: CASRVAGEIGGTQYF; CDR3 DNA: TGTGCCAGCAGGGTAGCGGGAGAAATCGGGGGGACCCAGTACTTC
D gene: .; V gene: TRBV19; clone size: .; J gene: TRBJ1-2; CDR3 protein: CASRTPNRVYGYTF; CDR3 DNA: TGTGCCAGCAGGACACCGAACAGGGTCTATGGCTACACCTTC
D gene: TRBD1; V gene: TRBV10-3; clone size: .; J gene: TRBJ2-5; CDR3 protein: CAIRATGPQETQYF; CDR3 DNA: TGTGCCATCAGGGCGACAGGGCCCCAAGAGACCCAGTACTTC
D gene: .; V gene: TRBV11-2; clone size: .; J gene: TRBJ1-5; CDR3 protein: CASSNGPPGNQPQHF; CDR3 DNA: TGTGCCAGCAGTAACGGGCCACCGGGCAATCAGCCCCAGCATTTT
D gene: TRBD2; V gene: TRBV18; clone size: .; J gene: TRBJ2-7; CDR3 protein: CASSPGTSATSYEQYF; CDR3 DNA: TGTGCCAGCTCACCGGGGACTAGCGCGACTTCCTACGAGCAGTACTTC
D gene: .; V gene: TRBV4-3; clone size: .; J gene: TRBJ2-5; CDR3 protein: CASSQEVRATQYF; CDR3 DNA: TGCGCCAGCAGCCAAGAGGTTCGCGCGACCCAGTACTTC
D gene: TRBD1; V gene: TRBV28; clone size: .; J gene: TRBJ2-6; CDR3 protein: CASSRQGSGANVLTF; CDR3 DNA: TGTGCCAGCAGTCGACAGGGATCTGGGGCCAACGTCCTGACTTTC
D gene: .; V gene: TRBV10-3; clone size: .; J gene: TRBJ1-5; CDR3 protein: CAISESWGNQPQHF; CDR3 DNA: TGTGCCATCAGTGAGTCTTGGGGAAACCAGCCCCAGCATTTT
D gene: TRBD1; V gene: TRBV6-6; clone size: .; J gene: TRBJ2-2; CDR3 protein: CASSAGQGRELFF; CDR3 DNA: TGTGCCAGCAGTGCCGGACAGGGGAGGGAGCTGTTTTTT
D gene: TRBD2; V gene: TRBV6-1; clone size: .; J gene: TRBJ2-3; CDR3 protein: CAGREGGIDTQYF; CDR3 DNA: TGTGCCGGCAGGGAGGGAGGTATAGATACGCAGTATTTT
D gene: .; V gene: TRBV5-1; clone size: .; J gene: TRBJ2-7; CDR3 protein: CASSLMQGGEQYF; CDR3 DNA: TGCGCCAGCAGCTTGATGCAGGGAGGCGAGCAGTACTTC
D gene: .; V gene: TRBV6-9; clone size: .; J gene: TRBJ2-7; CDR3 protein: CASSTPYEQYF; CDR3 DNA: TGTGCCAGCAGTACGCCCTACGAGCAGTACTTC
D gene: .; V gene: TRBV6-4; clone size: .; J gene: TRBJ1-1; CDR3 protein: CASSLNIRTARNTEAFF; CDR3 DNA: TGTGCCAGCAGCCTAAACATCAGGACGGCCCGGAACACTGAAGCTTTCTTT
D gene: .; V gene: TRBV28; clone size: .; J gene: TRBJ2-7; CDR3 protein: CASSSQGQGHYEQYF; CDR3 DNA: TGTGCCAGCAGTTCCCAGGGGCAAGGGCACTACGAGCAGTACTTC
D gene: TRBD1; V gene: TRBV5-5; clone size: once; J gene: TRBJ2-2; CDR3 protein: CASSLAGTGRSTGELFF; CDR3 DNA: TGTGCCAGCAGCTTGGCCGGGACAGGGCGTAGCACCGGGGAGCTGTTTTTT